This entry lists 26 T cell receptor beta chains sequenced from one sample in a study of control samples from healthy donors and cancer patients. Produced via immunoSEQ multiplex PCR; TCRdb's table is partial and in-frame only. This repertoire shows about 120,000 clones, 70% to 90% found once; its top ten account for less than 3.5%. Material for sequencing was blood. Receptors were obtained from a middle-aged man in good health.

This clone was detected only once. The V and J genes are TRBV2 and TRBJ1-5, with 8 bases that match TRBD1. CDR1 is SNHLY, CDR2 FYNNEI, per germline. The CDR3 has 14 amino acids. V dropped 8 bases and J dropped 4; count of bases not matched to a gene: 7. CDR3 coding DNA: TGTGCCAGCCTTCGAACAGGGGGAAATCAGCCCCAGCATTTT. Its translation is CASLRTGGNQPQHF.

This clone has more than one count but fewer than ten. J is TRBJ1-5 and V is TRBV4-3, with TRBD1 as a possible D gene (5 bases). V was shortened by 0 bases and J by 6 bases, with 12 bases between the two germline ends. Germline V gene lookup returns CDR1 LGHNA and CDR2 YSLEER. The CDR3 totals 15 residues. CDR3 in DNA: TGCGCCAGCAGCCAAGAACCGGGGGGTCGTCAGCCCCAGCATTTT. The encoded protein is CASSQEPGGRQPQHF.

The chain links TRBV6-2 or TRBV6-3 to TRBJ1-5; D might be TRBD1 (6 bases). Germline V CDR1 and CDR2: MNHEY, SVGEGT. Trimming cost V 2 bases and J 0 bases, with 14 bases left between them. CDR3 size: 17 residues. CDR3 residues: CASSYGGRKYSNQPQHF. Written as DNA, the CDR3 is TGTGCCAGCAGTTACGGGGGCCGTAAATATAGCAATCAGCCCCAGCATTTT.

V gene TRBV7-9 combines with J gene TRBJ1-2, with 9 positions matching TRBD1. There are 15 residues in the CDR3. Germline V gene lookup returns CDR1 SEHNR and CDR2 FQNEAQ (reference sequence). The V gene end was trimmed by 5 bases and the J gene end by 3 bases; junction bases not matched to a gene: 7. The CDR3 protein is CASSLHRDRDYGYTF. The DNA for the CDR3 is TGTGCCAGCAGCCTTCATCGGGACAGGGACTATGGCTACACCTTC.

The chain joins TRBV12-3 or TRBV12-4 to TRBJ2-3; D not certain. Trimming took off 1 base at V and 7 bases at J, with 6 bases between the two ends. This CDR3 region has 12 residues. The CDR3 DNA follows: TGTGCCAGCAGTTTAGGTTCTAATACGCAGTATTTT. Translating gives CASSLGSNTQYF.

With respect to this clone: In the same sample, other DNA sequences code for this CDR3. The V gene is TRBV9, the J gene TRBJ2-3; tentative D call: TRBD2 (5 bases). V lost 0 bases and J 0 bases, leaving 5 bases between the germline ends. The CDR3 length is 14 residues. Per the germline V gene, CDR1 is SGDLS and CDR2 is YYNGEE. CDR3 loop: CASSVAGSTDTQYF. The CDR3 coding sequence is TGTGCCAGCAGCGTAGCGGGGAGCACAGATACGCAGTATTTT.

The rearrangement uses TRBV19 and TRBJ2-3; 10 positions match TRBD1. V trimming: 5 bases; J trimming: 3 bases; junction bases outside the gene matches: 8. This CDR3 comprises 16 residues. Germline lookup yields CDR1 LNHDA and CDR2 SQIVND (reference sequence). CDR3 amino acids: CASSFGDRGRTDTQYF. CDR3 DNA sequence: TGTGCCAGTAGTTTCGGGGACAGGGGAAGGACAGATACGCAGTATTTT. The full variable domain, rest sourced from reference TRBV19 and TRBJ2-3, is DGGITQSPKYLFRKEGQNVTLSCEQNLNHDAMYWYRQDPGQGLRLIYYSQIVNDFQKGDIAEGYSVSREKKESFPLTVTSAQKNPTAFYLCASSFGDRGRTDTQYFGPGTRLTVL.

This clone was picked up a small number of times. V is TRBV6-4 and J is TRBJ2-2; D unresolved. This CDR3 spans 13 amino acids. The ends were cut back, 2 bases at V and 3 bases at J, with 4 bases in the middle. Germline CDR1 reads MRHNA; CDR2 reads SNTAGT. As DNA, the CDR3 is TGTGCCAGCAGTGACAGCTACACCGGGGAGCTGTTTTTT. Its translation is CASSDSYTGELFF.

The chain uses TRBV2 and TRBJ2-5; D gene unclear. Looked up from germline, CDR1 is SNHLY and CDR2 is FYNNEI. V was cut by 5 bases and J by 5 bases, with 3 bases left in between. The CDR3 length is 10 residues. CDR3 amino acids: CASSFETQYF. The CDR3 DNA reads as TGTGCCAGCAGTTTTGAGACCCAGTACTTC.

This clone has more than one count but fewer than ten. The chain couples TRBV6-1 to TRBJ1-6; D is ambiguous. The CDR3 consists of 12 residues. Trimming took off 2 bases at V and 14 bases at J, with 10 bases between the two ends. Looked up from germline, CDR1 is MNHNS and CDR2 is SASEGT. CDR3 DNA: TGTGCCAGCAGTGAATTAGACCAGGCCCTCCACTTT. Translation gives CASSELDQALHF.

The chain combines TRBV21-1 with TRBJ2-4. TRBV21-1 is an annotated pseudogene. The CDR3 runs to 16 residues. Here the CDR3 reads CASSKCGAGERNIQYF. The DNA of the CDR3 is TGTGCCAGCAGCAAATGCGGGGCAGGGGAAAGGAACATTCAGTACTTC.

J is TRBJ1-5 and V is TRBV4-2; D not resolved. The CDR3 contains 15 residues. Trimming took off 0 bases at V and 5 bases at J, with 11 bases between the two ends. Germline V gene lookup returns CDR1 LGHNA and CDR2 YNFKEQ. CDR3 residues: CASSQDQTVDQPQHF. The DNA of the CDR3 is TGTGCCAGCAGCCAAGATCAAACAGTTGATCAGCCCCAGCATTTT.

The sample holds one count of this clone. This chain joins TRBV18 and TRBJ1-2, with no clear D. V was pared by 2 bases and J by 9 bases, with 13 bases between. Germline loops: CDR1 KGHSH, CDR2 LQKENI. CDR3 length: 13 residues. The CDR3 DNA follows: TGTGCCAGCTCACCATACGGGAGTGAAAGCTACACCTTC. This codes for CASSPYGSESYTF.

The J gene is TRBJ2-7, the V gene TRBV14; 8 bases fit TRBD1. CDR1 and CDR2 (germline): SGHDN, FVKESK. This CDR3 contains 16 residues. Trimming removed 0 bases from V and 0 bases from J; junction bases left unmatched: 4. The DNA for the CDR3 is TGTGCCAGCAGCCAAGAAGGGACAGGATCCTCCTACGAGCAGTACTTC. Translation: CASSQEGTGSSYEQYF.

The CDR3 sequence is CASSLGVGNQPQHF. Here the CDR3 DNA reads TGTGCCAGCAGCTTGGGGGTTGGCAATCAGCCCCAGCATTTT. The rearrangement joins TRBV5-6 to TRBJ1-5; D is unresolved. The CDR3 covers 14 residues. The germline CDR1 and CDR2 sequences are SGHDT and YYEEEE. The ends were cut back, 0 bases at V and 2 bases at J, with 6 bases in the middle.

The chain joins TRBV24-1 to TRBJ2-7, with 9 positions matching TRBD1. Germline CDR1 is KGHDR and CDR2 is SFDVKD. V lost 2 bases and J lost 7; bases outside the gene matches: 8. The CDR3 has 15 residues. In DNA, the CDR3 is TGTGCCACCAGTGATTCGGGACAGGGTACGAATGAGCAGTACTTC. Protein: CATSDSGQGTNEQYF.

This sequence joins TRBV2 and TRBJ2-7; the match to TRBD1 covers 8 bases. The CDR3 runs 15 residues. V trimming: 6 bases; J trimming: 5 bases; junction bases outside the gene matches: 12. Germline V gene data show CDR1 as SNHLY and CDR2 as FYNNEI. The CDR3 DNA sequence: TGTGCCAGCAGGGCTCAGGGGGCTACTCGCCACGAGCAGTACTTC. Protein: CASRAQGATRHEQYF.

This chain joins TRBV12-3 or TRBV12-4 and TRBJ2-4, with D maybe TRBD1 (5 bases). The V gene lost 6 bases and the J gene lost 0 bases, with 6 bases spanning the gap. This CDR3 spans 13 amino acids. The CDR3 coding sequence is TGTGCCAGCAGGACAGCAGCCAAAAACATTCAGTACTTC. It is translated as CASRTAAKNIQYF.

The V and J genes are TRBV6-6 and TRBJ2-5; 9 bases are a match to TRBD2. In germline, CDR1 is MNHNY, CDR2 SVGAGI (reference sequence). The CDR3 spans 18 residues. V shed 5 bases, J shed 6 bases, and the junction held 19 bases outside the gene matches. The CDR3 nucleotides read TGTGCCAGCAGTCTATCCGCCCTTTTGCGGGGGGGCGTAAAGACCCAGTACTTC. Its translation: CASSLSALLRGGVKTQYF.

V gene TRBV19 combines with J gene TRBJ1-3; D ambiguous. The CDR3 consists of 15 residues. V was pared by 2 bases and J by 0 bases, with 8 bases between. In germline, CDR1 is LNHDA, CDR2 SQIVND (reference sequence). CDR3 in amino acids: CASSIRTTSGNTIYF. CDR3 nucleotides: TGTGCCAGTAGTATACGGACCACCTCTGGAAACACCATATATTTT.

This clone was detected only once. This chain joins TRBV13 and TRBJ1-1; D might be TRBD1 (5 bases). The CDR3 sequence is 13 residues long. V was shortened by 5 bases and J by 7 bases, with 14 bases between the two germline ends. Looked up from germline, CDR1 is PRHDT and CDR2 is FYEKMQ (reference sequence). CDR3 protein: CASSHSGRGEAFF. CDR3 DNA: TGTGCCAGCAGCCACTCAGGGAGAGGTGAAGCTTTCTTT.

The chain carries TRBV9 and TRBJ1-3, with 9 bases fitting TRBD1. Germline V CDR1 and CDR2: SGDLS, YYNGEE. With V trimmed by 0 bases and J by 7 bases, 8 bases remained unmatched. The CDR3 spans 16 residues. This CDR3 is CASSVVPTGGENTIYF. CDR3 DNA sequence: TGTGCCAGCAGCGTAGTCCCTACAGGGGGCGAGAACACCATATATTTT.

The chain links TRBV6-2 or TRBV6-3 to TRBJ1-2, with D unclear. The germline gives CDR1 MNHEY, CDR2 SVGEGT. The CDR3 extends over 15 amino acids. The V and J ends lost 6 bases and 4 bases respectively, with 18 bases between them. The CDR3 region is CASSPPERRSYGYTF. CDR3 DNA sequence: TGTGCCAGCAGCCCACCCGAGAGGAGAAGCTATGGCTACACCTTC.

The V and J genes are TRBV21-1 and TRBJ1-5. TRBV21-1 is an annotated pseudogene. The CDR3 has 14 residues. In nucleotides, the CDR3 is TGTGCCAGCAGCAAGGAGGGTCACGAACAGCCCCAGCATTTT. It specifies CASSKEGHEQPQHF.

DNA of the CDR3: TGTGCCAGCAGTGCCGGGACAGGGAGTAGCAATGAGCAGTTCTTC. Residues: CASSAGTGSSNEQFF. V usage is TRBV6-2 or TRBV6-3 and J usage is TRBJ2-1; 9 bases agree with TRBD1. CDR3 length: 15 amino acids. In germline, CDR1 is MNHEY, CDR2 SVGEGT. V lost 5 bases to trimming and J lost 6 bases; unmatched junction nucleotides: 8.

The chain combines TRBV3-1 (or the pseudogene TRBV3-2) with TRBJ1-5; TRBD1 agrees at 9 bases. The CDR3 totals 16 residues. Germline CDR1 is LGHDT and CDR2 is YNNKEL (reference sequence). With V trimmed by 1 base and J by 6 bases, 7 bases remained unmatched. CDR3 sequence (DNA): TGTGCCAGCAGCCAAGGAACAGGGGGCATTTTTCAGCCCCAGCATTTT. Encoded protein: CASSQGTGGIFQPQHF.